This record covers a single TCR beta chain. Its specificity is unknown. A read error may account for a junction end that differs from germline. This entry comes from a study of T-cell reconstitution after alpha-beta-depleted transplantation in children. Study-wide results and limits: Elevated TCRbeta diversity at day 60 was traced, in some patients, to surviving recipient T cells and thymic progenitors. T-cell numbers and diversity one year post-transplant derived largely from freshly generated T cells.

Unique molecular identifiers were built into the TCRbeta library. TCRdb redid the calling of the PCR reads with MiXCR, one entry per CDR3 protein. The sample consists of 900,000 or so distinct CDR3 sequences, 16% of them appearing once. The receptor was derived from a male patient under 18 who had a stem cell transplant for acute lymphoblastic leukemia, so the T cells may come from the graft donor. The specimen comprised PBMCs, mostly from graft donor cells, sampled 360 days after TCRalphabeta/CD19-depleted stem cell transplant.

The CDR3 sequence: CSARGTGGLFF. DNA of the CDR3: TGCAGTGCTAGAGGGACAGGGGGGCTGTTTTTT. The chain has TRBV20-1 and TRBJ2-2; 10 bases are shared with TRBD1. Per germline, CDR1 DFQATT and CDR2 SNEGSKA (reference sequence). The CDR3 is 11 amino acids.